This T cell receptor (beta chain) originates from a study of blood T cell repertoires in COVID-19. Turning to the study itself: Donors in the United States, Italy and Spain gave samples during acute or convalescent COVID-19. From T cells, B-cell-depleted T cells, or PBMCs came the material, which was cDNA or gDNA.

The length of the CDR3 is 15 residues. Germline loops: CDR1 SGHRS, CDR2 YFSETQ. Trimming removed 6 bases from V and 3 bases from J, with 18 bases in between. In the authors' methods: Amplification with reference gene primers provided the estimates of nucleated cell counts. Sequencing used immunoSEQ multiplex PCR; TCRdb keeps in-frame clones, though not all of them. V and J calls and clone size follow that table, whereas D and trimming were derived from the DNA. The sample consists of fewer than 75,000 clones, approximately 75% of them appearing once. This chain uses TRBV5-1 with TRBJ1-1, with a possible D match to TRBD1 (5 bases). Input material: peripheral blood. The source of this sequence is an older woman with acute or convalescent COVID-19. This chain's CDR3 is CASISNSAGHTEAFF. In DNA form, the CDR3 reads TGCGCCAGCATCAGCAACAGCGCGGGGCACACTGAAGCTTTCTTT.